This passage covers 32 T cell receptor beta chains from one sample sequenced in a study of neurological immune-mediated disorders. From the 5' RACE reads, TCRdb called clonotypes with MiXCR, one entry per CDR3 protein. The sample lists roughly 90,000 distinct CDR3 sequences, roughly 3.2% occurring once. The sample consisted of PBMCs. All receptors derive from a woman in her forties or fifties with multiple sclerosis.

This clonotype was recorded at least ten times. This chain links TRBV20-1 with TRBJ2-5; the match to TRBD2 covers 9 bases. The J segment lost 4 bases and the V segment lost 3 bases, leaving 9 bases of the junction unmatched. The CDR3 consists of 15 residues. Germline V lookup: CDR1 DFQATT, CDR2 SNEGSKA (reference sequence). Here the CDR3 DNA reads TGCAGTGCTAGGGCGGGGGGGCCGGAGCCAGAGACCCAGTACTTC. Its protein is CSARAGGPEPETQYF.

This clonotype came up many times. The chain links TRBV7-9 to TRBJ1-1; the match to TRBD1 covers 8 bases. This CDR3 has 12 amino acids. The germline gives CDR1 SEHNR, CDR2 FQNEAQ (reference sequence). The trim removed 4 bases at V and 10 bases at J, leaving 5 bases unmatched. CDR3 sequence: CASSSRTGSAFF. In DNA form, the CDR3 reads TGTGCCAGCAGCTCCCGGACAGGGTCAGCTTTCTTT.

This clonotype has ten or more counts. The chain combines TRBV6-5 with TRBJ1-2; D is uncertain. V gave up 10 bases and J gave up 7 bases, with 22 bases separating them. CDR3 size: 14 residues. Germline V lookup: CDR1 MNHEY, CDR2 SVGAGI. The CDR3 DNA reads as TGTGCCACCAGGCCCCCTGGCGTTCCCCCTGGCTACACCTTC. This translates into CATRPPGVPPGYTF.

This clonotype has at least ten counts. This sequence joins TRBV20-1 and TRBJ2-3; D is unresolved. The CDR3 totals 14 residues. The V gene's germline CDR1 is DFQATT and CDR2 SNEGSKA (reference sequence). Trimming shortened V by 2 bases and J by 6 bases, and 15 bases separated the two germline ends. CDR3 sequence: CSARPDFRVDTQYF. The CDR3 DNA reads TGCAGTGCTAGACCCGACTTTCGGGTGGATACGCAGTATTTT.

This clonotype has at least ten counts. The chain has TRBV25-1 and TRBJ1-1; unclear D gene. V shed 3 bases and J shed 4 bases, with 6 bases lying between them. The CDR3 sequence is 12 residues long. The germline CDR1 and CDR2 sequences are MGHDK and SYGVNS. CDR3 in DNA: TGTGCCAGCAGTGACGTGCGCACTGAAGCTTTCTTT. This translates into CASSDVRTEAFF.

In this sample, this clonotype turned up many times. The chain links TRBV20-1 to TRBJ2-7; the D call may be TRBD1 or TRBD2 (5 bases each). CDR1 and CDR2 from the germline V gene are DFQATT and SNEGSKA (reference sequence). The length of the CDR3 is 11 residues. The germline V and J ends were trimmed by 5 bases and 4 bases, with 9 bases remaining between them. CDR3 in DNA: TGCAGTGCTTGGGGGTCGTACGAGCAGTACTTC. Its protein product is CSAWGSYEQYF.

This clonotype was recorded at least ten times. The chain recombines TRBV5-1 with TRBJ2-7; D gene unclear. V lost 3 bases and J 4 bases, leaving 8 bases between the germline ends. The CDR3 is 12 amino acids. Germline loops: CDR1 SGHRS, CDR2 YFSETQ. The CDR3 coding sequence is TGCGCCAGCAGCTCTTTTGGGTACGAGCAGTACTTC. This sequence encodes CASSSFGYEQYF. Looking up the rest from reference TRBV5-1 and TRBJ2-7 gives the full variable domain: KAGVTQTPRYLIKTRGQQVTLSCSPISGHRSVSWYQQTPGQGLQFLFEYFSETQRNKGNFPGRFSGRQFSNSRSEMNVSTLELGDSALYLCASSSFGYEQYFGPGTRLTVT.

This clonotype has a count of ten or more. The chain combines TRBV7-9 with TRBJ2-1; TRBD2 aligns across 8 bases. This CDR3 has 16 amino acids. Germline CDR1 SEHNR, CDR2 FQNEAQ (reference sequence). Trimming took 5 bases from V and 5 from J; bases not matched to a gene: 11. The CDR3 DNA follows: TGTGCCAGCAGCCCGCCGGGTAGCGGGGCCCACAATGAGCAGTTCTTC. Its translation is CASSPPGSGAHNEQFF.

The chain employs TRBV21-1 and TRBJ1-2; the table gives TRBD1 as D, unverified against the DNA. TRBV21-1 corresponds to a pseudogene. The CDR3 sequence is 12 residues long. The CDR3 region is CDSSMDPGGYTF. The CDR3 nucleotides are TGTGACAGCAGCATGGACCCGGGAGGCTACACCTTC.

This clonotype has at least ten counts. The V and J genes are TRBV7-6 and TRBJ2-3, with TRBD2 as a possible D gene (6 bases). The germline V gene encodes CDR1 SGHVS and CDR2 FNYEAQ. Trimming left V 4 bases short and J 2 bases short, with 13 bases between. The CDR3 extends over 15 amino acids. DNA for the CDR3: TGTGCCAGCAGCTACTCCCGGACTAACACAGATACGCAGTATTTT. Amino acids: CASSYSRTNTDTQYF.

This clonotype was picked up a small number of times. The chain joins TRBV2 to TRBJ1-1, with D possibly TRBD1 on 6 matching bases. Per germline, CDR1 SNHLY and CDR2 FYNNEI. The ends were cut back, 1 base at V and 4 bases at J, with 10 bases in the middle. This CDR3 has 14 amino acids. DNA for the CDR3: TGTGCCAGCAGTGAAGAGGCAGGGGTCACTGAAGCTTTCTTT. It yields the protein CASSEEAGVTEAFF.

Of note for this clonotype: Relative to the germline gene, one junction end is altered; a read error may explain this. The chain couples TRBV18 to TRBJ2-6; D may be TRBD1 (5 bases). The CDR3 extends over 13 amino acids. The germline CDR1 and CDR2 sequences are KGHSH and LQKENI. The CDR3 DNA is TGTGCCAGCTCGTACTCTGGGGCCAAAGTCCTGACTTTC. Protein product: CASSYSGAKVLTF.

This clonotype was recorded at least ten times. V gene TRBV3-1 combines with J gene TRBJ1-2; TRBD1 might be the D (6 bases). The germline V gene has CDR1 LGHDT and CDR2 YNNKEL (reference sequence). V was pared by 3 bases and J by 4 bases, with 12 bases between. CDR3 length: 14 amino acids. The CDR3 is CASSHGQITYGYTF. As DNA, the CDR3 is TGTGCCAGCAGCCATGGACAGATAACCTATGGCTACACCTTC.

In this sample, this clonotype turned up many times. The J gene is TRBJ2-1, the V gene TRBV20-1, with TRBD1 matching 9 bases. CDR1 and CDR2 (germline): DFQATT, SNEGSKA (reference sequence). After removal of 5 bases from V and 1 base from J, the junction contained 3 bases not matched to a gene. The CDR3 covers 14 residues. The CDR3 sequence: CSAEDRGSYNEQFF. For the CDR3, the DNA is TGCAGTGCTGAGGACAGGGGTTCCTACAATGAGCAGTTCTTC.

In this sample, this clonotype turned up many times. V is TRBV20-1 and J is TRBJ2-1; tentatively, D is TRBD1 (5 bases). The germline gives CDR1 DFQATT, CDR2 SNEGSKA (reference sequence). Trimming took off 3 bases at V and 0 bases at J, with 9 bases between the two ends. The CDR3 runs to 14 residues. CDR3 region: CSARNQGSYNEQFF. The CDR3 region has the DNA TGCAGTGCTAGGAACCAGGGCTCCTACAATGAGCAGTTCTTC.

Many counts were recorded for this clonotype. The V call is TRBV5-1, the J call TRBJ2-3; D might be TRBD2 (7 bases). The CDR3 loop spans 14 amino acids. V was shortened by 4 bases and J by 1 base, with 10 bases between the two germline ends. Per germline, CDR1 SGHRS and CDR2 YFSETQ. CDR3 sequence: CASSGGAGTDTQYF. The DNA of the CDR3 is TGCGCCAGCAGCGGGGGGGCCGGCACAGATACGCAGTATTTT.

The rearrangement uses TRBV12-3 or TRBV12-4 and TRBJ1-2; possible D gene TRBD1, 6 bases. CDR3 length equals 14 residues. V was clipped by 2 bases and J by 4 bases, with 11 bases between them. CDR3 nucleotide sequence: TGTGCCAGCAGTTTACTGGGGGCGGGCTATGGCTACACCTTC. This translates into CASSLLGAGYGYTF.

This clonotype was counted ten times or more. The chain combines TRBV7-2 with TRBJ1-3, with TRBD1 matching 7 bases. The V segment lost 2 bases and the J segment 0 bases; nucleotides outside the gene matches: 1. The CDR3 is 15 amino acids. Germline V gives CDR1 SGHTA, CDR2 FQGNSA. The DNA for the CDR3 is TGTGCCAGCAGCTTATGGACAGGCTCTGGAAACACCATATATTTT. Translated, it gives CASSLWTGSGNTIYF.

This clonotype showed up many times. This chain connects TRBV20-1 to TRBJ2-1; 10 bases are shared with TRBD2. After removal of 3 bases from V and 7 bases from J, the junction contained 9 bases not matched to a gene. CDR3 length equals 15 residues. CDR1 and CDR2 from the germline V gene are DFQATT and SNEGSKA (reference sequence). The CDR3 reads CSARSGGAGQNEQFF. The CDR3, as DNA: TGCAGTGCTAGGAGCGGGGGGGCGGGTCAGAATGAGCAGTTCTTC.

This clonotype was seen a few times. This sequence joins TRBV7-2 and TRBJ2-2; weak D call: TRBD1 (5 bases). The CDR3 covers 15 residues. Germline V gene lookup returns CDR1 SGHTA and CDR2 FQGNSA. Trimming shortened V by 3 bases and J by 4 bases, and 12 bases separated the two germline ends. The CDR3 region is CASSFSRARTGELFF. In DNA, the CDR3 is TGTGCCAGCAGCTTTTCCAGGGCACGCACCGGGGAGCTGTTTTTT.

This clonotype showed up many times. The J gene is TRBJ2-5, the V gene TRBV20-1; possible D gene TRBD2, 7 bases. V was trimmed by 5 bases and J by 5 bases, leaving 21 bases between them. From germline, CDR1 is DFQATT and CDR2 SNEGSKA (reference sequence). The CDR3 is 15 residues long. The CDR3 nucleotides read TGCAGTGCTGGAGGGGGGGCCACCTTCCAGGAGACCCAGTACTTC. Its protein is CSAGGGATFQETQYF.

The sample holds many counts of this clonotype. The chain couples TRBV7-3 to TRBJ1-2; D might be TRBD1 (5 bases). Germline CDR1 is SGHTA and CDR2 is FQGTGA. The CDR3 loop spans 13 amino acids. V was pared by 5 bases and J by 1 base, with 8 bases between. CDR3 in DNA: TGTGCCAGCAGCCTGACAGATAACTATGGCTACACCTTC. This sequence encodes CASSLTDNYGYTF.

The table lists this clonotype with many counts. V usage is TRBV29-1 and J usage is TRBJ1-1; D unresolved. CDR3 length: 11 residues. The V gene's germline CDR1 is SQVTM and CDR2 ANQGSEA. The chain's CDR3 is CSGGENTEAFF. The CDR3, as DNA: TGCTCAGGCGGAGAGAACACTGAAGCTTTCTTT.

This clonotype was found many times. The chain joins TRBV20-1 to TRBJ2-1; 8 bases are a match to TRBD1. J was trimmed by 2 bases and V by 0 bases; bases with no gene match: 6. The germline V gene encodes CDR1 DFQATT and CDR2 SNEGSKA (reference sequence). This CDR3 is 16 amino acids long. CDR3 region: CSARDPGQGAYNEQFF. CDR3 nucleotides: TGCAGTGCTAGAGATCCCGGACAGGGCGCCTACAATGAGCAGTTCTTC.

This clonotype has a count of ten or more. The chain joins TRBV7-9 to TRBJ1-5; D remains ambiguous. Deletions cut 5 bases from V and 4 bases from J, with 12 bases between. This CDR3 is built from 14 residues. Germline values: CDR1 SEHNR, CDR2 FQNEAQ (reference sequence). The CDR3: CASSLSGQNQPQHF. CDR3 nucleotides: TGTGCCAGCAGCCTCAGCGGGCAGAATCAGCCCCAGCATTTT.

This clonotype was observed many times. The chain couples TRBV3-1 to TRBJ1-1; weak D call: TRBD1 (6 bases). The V gene's germline CDR1 is LGHDT and CDR2 YNNKEL (reference sequence). V was pared by 0 bases and J by 4 bases, with 18 bases between. The CDR3 contains 17 residues. The CDR3 here is CASSQERLSGVGTEAFF. The CDR3, as DNA: TGTGCCAGCAGCCAAGAAAGGCTGTCAGGGGTGGGCACTGAAGCTTTCTTT.

This clonotype appeared many times. The chain uses TRBV24-1 and TRBJ2-5; D remains unclear. V shed 0 bases and J shed 5 bases, with 3 bases lying between them. Germline V CDR1 and CDR2: KGHDR, SFDVKD. The CDR3 is made up of 12 amino acids. Here the CDR3 DNA reads TGTGCCACCAGTGATTTGCGGGAGACCCAGTACTTC. It yields the protein CATSDLRETQYF.

This clonotype occurred a few times. A much larger clone is a single base away; this may be a read error. The chain links TRBV20-1 to TRBJ1-5; TRBD1 aligns across 10 bases. The CDR3 runs 14 residues. Per the germline V gene, CDR1 is DFQATT and CDR2 is SNEGSKA (reference sequence). CDR3 nucleotides: TGCAGTGCTCCACCCGGGACAGGGGATCAGCCCCAGAATTTT. Its protein is CSAPPGTGDQPQNF.

This clonotype was counted many times. The chain recombines TRBV2 with TRBJ2-3; D is unclear. Germline loops: CDR1 SNHLY, CDR2 FYNNEI. V lost 10 bases and J 2 bases, leaving 7 bases between the germline ends. The CDR3 has 11 amino acids. The CDR3, as DNA: TGTGCCACCCGCTTCACAGATACGCAGTATTTT. Its protein product is CATRFTDTQYF. Looking up the rest from reference TRBV2 and TRBJ2-3 gives the full variable domain: EPEVTQTPSHQVTQMGQEVILRCVPISNHLYFYWYRQILGQKVEFLVSFYNNEISEKSEIFDDQFSVERPDGSNFTLKIRSTKLEDSAMYFCATRFTDTQYFGPGTRLTVL.

The table lists this clonotype with many counts. The chain recombines TRBV29-1 with TRBJ2-1, with D perhaps matching TRBD1 or TRBD2 (5 bases each). Trimming removed 3 bases at V and 7 bases at J, with 16 bases between. This CDR3 contains 14 residues. Germline-derived CDR1 and CDR2 are SQVTM and ANQGSEA. The CDR3 coding sequence is TGCAGCGTTGACGGGACCTTAAGGGTGAATGAGCAGTTCTTC. This gives the protein CSVDGTLRVNEQFF.

In this sample, this clonotype turned up many times. V gene TRBV7-2 combines with J gene TRBJ2-1, with a possible D match to TRBD2 (5 bases). Deletions cut 1 base from V and 5 bases from J, with 9 bases between. This CDR3 has 14 amino acids. The germline CDR1 and CDR2 sequences are SGHTA and FQGNSA. For the CDR3, the DNA is TGTGCCAGCAGCTTAGATCGGGGTAACAATGAGCAGTTCTTC. Its protein product is CASSLDRGNNEQFF.

There are many counts of this clonotype. The J gene is TRBJ1-3, the V gene TRBV7-2, with 8 positions matching TRBD1. The V gene's germline CDR1 is SGHTA and CDR2 FQGNSA. The V and J ends lost 3 bases and 0 bases, in that order; junction bases with no gene match: 1. This CDR3 contains 15 residues. CDR3 residues: CASSFRGPSGNTIYF. In nucleotides, the CDR3 is TGTGCCAGCAGCTTCAGGGGGCCCTCTGGAAACACCATATATTTT.